The following is a TCR beta chain sequence with its context. The data originate from a study of radiotherapy plus CTLA-4 blockade in lung cancer. Study background: Disease control was seen in 25% to 40% of patients, objective responses in around 20%.

TCRdb keeps only in-frame clones here, not all; method: immunoSEQ multiplex PCR. The sample has tens of thousands of clones, around 86% seen once. This CDR3 is 14 amino acids long. Germline V gene lookup returns CDR1 GTSNPN and CDR2 SVGIG (reference sequence). V was shortened by 2 bases and J by 0 bases, with 10 bases between the two germline ends. This chain links TRBV30 with TRBJ1-1, with D tentatively TRBD1 (5 bases). The source was peripheral blood, collected from a patient treated with radiotherapy plus ipilimumab. This sequence originates from a human donor with non-small cell lung cancer that progressed on radiotherapy plus ipilimumab. CDR3 nucleotides: TGTGCCTGGAGTCCAGACAGTGTGAACACTGAAGCTTTCTTT. It yields the protein CAWSPDSVNTEAFF.